This T cell receptor (beta chain) was obtained from a study of T cell responses to AZD1222 COVID-19 vaccine. Study-level findings and limits: Increased Spike-specific TCR breadth and depth were observed after two AZD1222 doses.

V lost 3 bases, J lost 7 bases, and 13 bases lay in between. This CDR3 contains 14 residues. Germline assignment: CDR1 MDHEN and CDR2 SYDVKM. To note about this clone: Its cognate antigen is unknown.

The table came from immunoSEQ multiplex PCR; TCRdb's copy has only in-frame clones and leaves some out. This table has about 120,000 clones, around 92% appearing once. Sequences were derived from peripheral blood, sampled on day 0 of AZD1222 vaccination. V and J are TRBV28 and TRBJ1-5; the D is unclear. The clonotype was recovered from an adult in good health. The CDR3 loop reads CASSFVGFEQPQHF. The DNA for the CDR3 is TGTGCCAGCAGTTTTGTGGGGTTTGAGCAGCCCCAGCATTTT. Together with reference TRBV28 and TRBJ1-5, the CDR3 gives the full variable domain: DVKVTQSSRYLVKRTGEKVFLECVQDMDHENMFWYRQDPGLGLRLIYFSYDVKMKEKGDIPEGYSVSREKKERFSLILESASTNQTSMYLCASSFVGFEQPQHFGDGTRLSIL.